These T cell receptor beta chains were read from a single sample in a study of blood T cell repertoires in COVID-19. TCRdb keeps only in-frame clones here, not all; method: immunoSEQ multiplex PCR. The sample shows around 300,000 clones, approximately 83% of them seen only once. The sequenced sample was peripheral blood. These receptors originate from a woman in her 70s with acute or convalescent COVID-19. The CDR3 runs from the conserved cysteine through the conserved F or W. The D gene is left open where the match is weak. Clone size, where shown, is once, few, many, or a class for clones that have expanded.

TRBJ2-3 | TRBV2 | TRBD2 | . | CASSAIAGGLTDTQYF | TGTGCCAGCAGCGCTATAGCGGGGGGTCTCACAGATACGCAGTATTTT
TRBJ2-3 | TRBV19 | TRBD1 | . | CASSLRGQGAIADTQYF | TGTGCCAGTAGTTTAAGAGGACAGGGGGCGATCGCAGATACGCAGTATTTT
TRBJ1-1 | TRBV6-6 | . | few | CASSYSEPNTEAFF | TGTGCCAGCAGTTACTCGGAGCCCAACACTGAAGCTTTCTTT
TRBJ2-5 | TRBV12-3/TRBV12-4 | TRBD2 | . | CASSPSSGKTQYF | TGTGCCAGCAGCCCTTCTAGCGGCAAGACCCAGTACTTC
TRBJ1-3 | TRBV6-5 | TRBD1 | . | CASSYSRTGSGNTIYF | TGTGCCAGCAGTTACTCGAGGACAGGGAGTGGAAACACCATATATTTT
TRBJ1-6 | TRBV3-1/TRBV3-2 | TRBD1 | . | CASSQLGQGNSPLHF | TGTGCCAGCAGCCAGCTCGGACAGGGGAATTCACCCCTCCACTTT
TRBJ1-1 | TRBV30 | . | . | CAWSVRGGTEAFF | TGTGCCTGGAGTGTACGTGGAGGGACTGAAGCTTTCTTT
TRBJ1-5 | TRBV4-1 | TRBD1 | . | CASSQGQENQPQHF | TGCGCCAGCAGCCAGGGACAGGAAAATCAGCCCCAGCATTTT
TRBJ2-1 | TRBV18 | . | . | CASSPQSSYNEQFF | TGTGCCAGCTCACCCCAGTCCTCCTACAATGAGCAGTTCTTC
TRBJ1-6 | TRBV18 | . | . | CASSFGVTNNSPLHF | TGTGCCAGCTCTTTCGGTGTGACTAATAATTCACCCCTCCACTTT
TRBJ2-1 | TRBV19 | . | . | CASSITGSSYNEQFF | TGTGCCAGTAGTATAACAGGTAGCTCCTACAATGAGCAGTTCTTC
TRBJ2-7 | TRBV30 | TRBD2 | . | CAWSGGGDYYEQYF | TGTGCCTGGAGTGGTGGGGGGGACTACTACGAGCAGTACTTC
TRBJ2-5 | TRBV13 | . | . | CASSPRGGETQYF | TGTGCCAGCAGCCCCCGCGGAGGAGAGACCCAGTACTTC
TRBJ1-1 | TRBV5-6 | . | . | CASSLVGRQDLTEAFF | TGTGCCAGCAGCTTGGTGGGCAGACAGGATCTCACTGAAGCTTTCTTT
TRBJ1-3 | TRBV3-1/TRBV3-2 | . | . | CASSQEEQPSFSGNTIYF | TGTGCCAGCAGCCAAGAGGAACAGCCATCATTCTCTGGAAACACCATATATTTT
TRBJ1-1 | TRBV5-4 | . | . | CASSPIGGTEAFF | TGTGCCAGCAGCCCTATCGGGGGCACTGAAGCTTTCTTT
TRBJ1-5 | TRBV10-2 | . | . | CASTRGGPDQPQHF | TGCGCCAGCACCCGAGGGGGACCAGATCAGCCCCAGCATTTT
TRBJ2-5 | TRBV5-1 | TRBD1 | . | CASSTSGTEETQYF | TGCGCCAGCAGCACATCCGGGACAGAAGAGACCCAGTACTTC
TRBJ2-5 | TRBV12-5 | . | . | CASGHTKQTQYF | TGTGCTAGTGGCCACACTAAGCAGACCCAGTACTTC
TRBJ1-1 | TRBV29-1 | . | . | CSVGQHSLNTEAFF | TGCAGCGTCGGACAGCATTCTTTGAACACTGAAGCTTTCTTT
TRBJ1-6 | TRBV5-1 | . | . | CASSGGGGQSPLHF | TGCGCCAGCTCCGGCGGGGGTGGGCAGTCACCCCTCCACTTT
TRBJ1-2 | TRBV7-9 | . | . | CASRTVFDGYTF | TGTGCCAGCAGGACTGTATTCGACGGCTACACCTTC
TRBJ1-2 | TRBV27 | . | . | CASSRGGGVGYTF | TGTGCCAGCAGTCGGGGGGGAGGTGTCGGCTACACCTTC
TRBJ1-2 | TRBV27 | TRBD1 | . | CASSLKGTAYGYTF | TGTGCCAGCAGTTTAAAGGGGACAGCATATGGCTACACCTTC
TRBJ1-1 | TRBV29-1 | TRBD1 | . | CSGGQEYTEAFF | TGCAGCGGGGGACAGGAATACACTGAAGCTTTCTTT
TRBJ2-6 | TRBV7-9 | . | . | CASSPGSGANVLTF | TGTGCCAGCAGCCCAGGGTCTGGGGCCAACGTCCTGACTTTC
TRBJ2-6 | TRBV30 | . | . | CAWSPPFGANVLTF | TGTGCCTGGAGTCCCCCTTTTGGGGCCAACGTCCTGACTTTC
TRBJ2-7 | TRBV27 | . | . | CASSQEGTGQYF | TGTGCCAGCAGCCAAGAGGGAACGGGGCAGTACTTC
TRBJ1-5 | TRBV7-8 | . | . | CASSPPVAGNQPQHF | TGTGCCAGCAGCCCCCCCGTGGCAGGGAATCAGCCCCAGCATTTT
TRBJ2-7 | TRBV16 | . | . | CASSLLQGAEQYF | TGTGCCAGCAGCCTTCTACAGGGCGCCGAGCAGTACTTC
TRBJ1-2 | TRBV5-1 | TRBD1 | once | CASSSSGTADGYTF | TGCGCCAGCAGCTCTTCCGGGACAGCGGATGGCTACACCTTC
TRBJ1-6 | TRBV3-1/TRBV3-2 | TRBD1 | . | CASSQDGGQGNSPLHF | TGTGCCAGCAGCCAAGATGGGGGACAGGGTAATTCACCCCTCCACTTT
TRBJ2-1 | TRBV10-3 | TRBD1 | . | CAIRETGYNEQFF | TGTGCCATCAGGGAGACAGGGTACAATGAGCAGTTCTTC
TRBJ2-2 | TRBV19 | . | . | CASRNTGINTGELFF | TGTGCCAGTAGAAACACAGGGATCAACACCGGGGAGCTGTTTTTT
TRBJ1-3 | TRBV2 | . | . | CASREGQTGNTIYF | TGTGCCAGCAGAGAAGGACAGACTGGAAACACCATATATTTT
TRBJ2-1 | TRBV10-3 | . | . | CAISDPGVGANEQFF | TGTGCCATCAGTGACCCAGGGGTAGGGGCGAATGAGCAGTTCTTC
TRBJ1-1 | TRBV5-1 | . | . | CASSPGDRGNTEAFF | TGCGCCAGCAGCCCAGGGGATCGGGGGAACACTGAAGCTTTCTTT
TRBJ2-1 | TRBV7-2 | TRBD1 | . | CASSSGQGYNEQFF | TGTGCCAGCAGCTCTGGACAGGGCTACAATGAGCAGTTCTTC
TRBJ2-3 | TRBV18 | TRBD2 | . | CASSPPGGYHTDTQYF | TGTGCCAGCTCACCACCGGGAGGGTATCACACAGATACGCAGTATTTT
TRBJ2-5 | TRBV5-1 | . | . | CASSLELRETQYF | TGCGCCAGCAGCTTGGAACTCCGAGAGACCCAGTACTTC